Listed here are 20 T cell receptor beta chains from one sample, sequenced in a study of T cell clonality in common variable immunodeficiency. The table came from immunoSEQ multiplex PCR; TCRdb's copy has only in-frame clones and leaves some out. Singletons are absent from the sample, which has about 64,000 clones. Sequenced input: peripheral blood mononuclear cells. The source is a person aged 18 to 75 in good health.

This clone was recorded at least ten times. The read is 3 residues too short to cover the CDR3 end, so that end is filled in from the germline J gene. V and J are TRBV6-8 and TRBJ2-7; tentative D call: TRBD1 (5 bases). Germline loops: CDR1 MNHGY, CDR2 SAAAGT. Trimming stripped 0 bases from V and 5 bases from J, with 17 bases between. The CDR3 sequence is 16 residues long. The CDR3 loop reads CASSYSNCTREHEQYF. The sequenced part of the CDR3 DNA is TGTGCCAGCAGTTACTCGAATTGTACCAGGGAACACGAG.

This clone was seen many times. The read comes to an end 3 residues before the CDR3 does, leaving the germline J gene to fill in the end. The chain uses TRBV20-1 and TRBJ1-1; 7 bases agree with TRBD1. J was trimmed by 1 base and V by 6 bases; bases with no gene match: 8. The CDR3 is 14 residues long. Germline loops: CDR1 DFQATT, CDR2 SNEGSKA (reference sequence). CDR3 sequence reads: CSARRGLGNTEAFF. The CDR3 DNA, read in part, is TGCAGTGCCAGAAGGGGGCTGGGGAACACTGAA.

This clone was counted at least ten times. The CDR3 end is not reached by the read, which stops 3 residues before it; the germline J gene fills it in. The chain has TRBV29-1 and TRBJ1-2, with D possibly matching TRBD1 (5 bases). The germline V and J ends were trimmed by 7 bases and 2 bases, with 11 bases remaining between them. The CDR3 spans 12 residues. Germline CDR1 reads SQVTM; CDR2 reads ANQGSEA. The CDR3 bases that were read are TGCAGCGCTAGGGGTACGAACTATGGC. Translated, it gives CSARGTNYG. The whole CDR3 reads CSARGTNYGYTF.

This clone has at least ten counts. The DNA ends 3 residues before the CDR3 does, and the rest of the CDR3 is filled in from the germline J gene. The V gene is TRBV19, the J gene TRBJ1-1; no clear D gene. Trimming removed 2 bases from V and 5 bases from J, with 9 bases in between. The CDR3 consists of 13 residues. Germline lookup yields CDR1 LNHDA and CDR2 SQIVND (reference sequence). This CDR3 reads CASSIPPRTEAFF. The part of the CDR3 DNA that was read is TGTGCCAGTAGTATACCCCCGAGGACTGAA.

Concerning this clone itself: One junction end disagrees with the germline gene, perhaps due to a read error. The sequenced fragment ends 3 residues before the CDR3 boundary, so the rest is inferred from the germline J gene. The chain carries TRBV13 and TRBJ2-7, with D tentatively TRBD1 (5 bases). The CDR3 length is 13 residues. Germline V gene sequence: CDR1 PRHDT, CDR2 FYEKMQ (reference sequence). The DNA read from the CDR3 is TGTGCCAGCAGCCTAGGGGCCCCCTACGAG. Translating it yields CASSLGAPYE. The entire CDR3 is CASSLGAPYEQYF. The full variable domain, its missing parts supplied by reference TRBV13 and TRBJ2-7, is AAGVIQSPRHLIKEKRETATLKCYPIPRHDTVYWYQQGPGQDPQFLISFYEKMQSDKGSIPDRFSAQQFSDYHSELNMSSLELGDSALYFCASSLGAPYEQYFGPGTRLTVT.

This clone showed up many times. The read ends 3 residues shy of where the CDR3 ends; the end is completed using the germline J gene. The V call is TRBV7-9, the J call TRBJ2-3, with TRBD2 matching 12 bases. The CDR3 loop spans 15 amino acids. The V segment lost 5 bases and the J segment 4 bases; nucleotides outside the gene matches: 4. Looked up from germline, CDR1 is SEHNR and CDR2 is FQNEAQ (reference sequence). Incomplete CDR3 DNA: TGTGCCAGCAGCCGACTAGCGGGAGTGTCAGATACG. Amino acid sequence: CASSRLAGVSDT. The complete CDR3 protein is CASSRLAGVSDTQYF.

This clone was observed at least ten times. The read comes to an end 3 residues before the CDR3 does, leaving the germline J gene to fill in the end. This chain joins TRBV19 and TRBJ2-1; D not certain. The V and J ends lost 5 bases and 4 bases respectively, with 12 bases between them. Germline V gives CDR1 LNHDA, CDR2 SQIVND (reference sequence). The CDR3 is made up of 14 amino acids. CDR3 bases read: TGTGCCAGTAGTTTGGCACTAACGTACAATGAG. It codes for CASSLALTYNE. The entire CDR3 sequence reads CASSLALTYNEQFF.

This clone was seen at least ten times. The read ends 3 residues before the CDR3 terminus; that terminus is restored from the germline J gene. V usage is TRBV5-1 and J usage is TRBJ2-7; weak D call: TRBD1 (5 bases). CDR1 is SGHRS, CDR2 YFSETQ, per germline. The CDR3 runs 14 residues. V lost 0 bases and J lost 6, with 13 bases in between. The CDR3 protein is CASSLGSRGIEQYF. The covered CDR3 bases are TGCGCCAGCAGCTTGGGTAGTAGGGGTATCGAG.

Ten or more counts support this clone. The sequence runs out 3 residues before the end of the CDR3; the remainder is reconstructed from the germline J gene. The genes are TRBV19 and TRBJ1-5, with 11 nucleotides matching TRBD1. Germline V gene lookup returns CDR1 LNHDA and CDR2 SQIVND (reference sequence). With V trimmed by 7 bases and J by 6 bases, 2 bases remained unmatched. The CDR3 extends over 13 amino acids. Partial CDR3 DNA: TGTGCCAGTAAGGACAGGGGGCTTCAGCCC. Amino acids: CASKDRGLQP. The full CDR3 protein reads CASKDRGLQPQHF.

There are many counts of this clone. A read error may produce the germline difference seen at one junction end. The read halts 3 residues ahead of the CDR3 end, with the missing end drawn from the germline J gene. The V and J genes are TRBV20-1 and TRBJ1-5; 7 nucleotides match TRBD1. Germline CDR1 is DFQATT and CDR2 is SNEGSKA (reference sequence). This CDR3 is 13 amino acids long. CDR3 sequence reads: CSAREGAGQPQHF. The part of the CDR3 DNA that was read is TGCAGTGCGAGAGAGGGGGCTGGTCAGCCC.

This clone was detected ten times or more. The CDR3 end falls 3 residues outside the read, so it is completed with the germline J gene. J is TRBJ2-1 and V is TRBV7-3, with 10 nucleotides matching TRBD2. Per germline, CDR1 SGHTA and CDR2 FQGTGA. With V trimmed by 5 bases and J by 2 bases, 3 bases remained unmatched. CDR3 length: 15 residues. The CDR3 sequence is CASSLSGGAYNEQFF. Incomplete CDR3 DNA: TGTGCCAGCAGCCTGAGCGGGGGGGCCTACAATGAG.

At least ten counts were recorded for this clone. The read ends 3 residues early relative to the CDR3; the germline J gene fills the gap. The chain carries TRBV30 and TRBJ2-1, with no clear D. The CDR3 is 13 amino acids. The V and J ends lost 2 bases and 5 bases respectively, with 10 bases between them. Germline CDR1 reads GTSNPN; CDR2 reads SVGIG (reference sequence). CDR3 amino acids: CAWSMRQNNEQFF. The sequenced part of the CDR3 DNA is TGTGCCTGGAGTATGAGGCAAAACAATGAG.

At least ten counts were recorded for this clone. With the read ending 3 residues before the CDR3 end, the germline J gene is used to fill in that end. This chain uses TRBV6-2 or TRBV6-3 with TRBJ2-1; D is undetermined. V was clipped by 7 bases and J by 6 bases, with 16 bases between them. In germline, CDR1 is MNHEY, CDR2 SVGEGT. The CDR3 spans 14 residues. The CDR3 is CASNPTPTSNEQFF. The DNA read from the CDR3 is TGTGCCAGCAATCCGACACCTACTTCCAATGAG.

This clone was seen ten or more times. The sequence runs out 3 residues before the end of the CDR3; the remainder is reconstructed from the germline J gene. The chain recombines TRBV10-3 with TRBJ2-1; 8 bases match TRBD2. J lost 9 bases, V lost 4 bases, and 11 bases had no gene match. CDR1 is ENHRY and CDR2 is SYGVKD in the germline V gene. This CDR3 comprises 15 residues. The CDR3 DNA, read in part, is TGTGCCATCAGTGGCCCGGGACTAGTAGGTACTGAG. Its translation is CAISGPGLVGTE. In full, the CDR3 reads CAISGPGLVGTEQFF.

This clone was counted many times. Coverage ceases 3 residues before the CDR3 finishes, and the germline J gene fills in the end. The chain has TRBV20-1 and TRBJ1-5; maybe TRBD1 (5 bases). CDR3 size: 16 residues. Trimming left V 0 bases short and J 3 bases short, with 15 bases between. Germline CDR1 DFQATT, CDR2 SNEGSKA (reference sequence). The CDR3 sequence: CSARDSEQALNQPQHF. The sequenced CDR3 bases are TGCAGTGCTAGAGATAGTGAACAGGCCCTCAATCAGCCC.

This clone was detected many times. Sequencing ends 3 residues short of the CDR3 end; the germline J gene provides the rest. J is TRBJ2-1 and V is TRBV11-2; TRBD1 is a possible D gene (6 bases). The CDR3 runs to 15 residues. Trimming shortened V by 1 base and J by 8 bases, and 15 bases separated the two germline ends. CDR1 and CDR2 (germline): SGHAT, FQNNGV. The part of the CDR3 DNA that was read is TGTGCCAGCAGCTTAGTGTTCCAGGGGAGTGATGAG. It is translated as CASSLVFQGSDE. The full CDR3 protein reads CASSLVFQGSDEQFF.

This clone has a count of ten or more. The read stops 3 residues short of the end of the CDR3; the missing end is completed from the germline J gene. The rearrangement uses TRBV5-4 and TRBJ2-2; tentatively, D is TRBD1 (6 bases). With 0 bases removed from V and 3 bases from J, the gap between germline ends came to 12 bases. This CDR3 has 16 amino acids. Germline V gene sequence: CDR1 SGHNT, CDR2 YYREEE (reference sequence). The covered CDR3 bases are TGTGCCAGCAGCTTGGCGGCAGGGGCTTACACCGGGGAG. Amino acids: CASSLAAGAYTGE. The whole CDR3 reads CASSLAAGAYTGELFF.

This clone has at least ten counts. The sequenced CDR3 bases are TGTGCCAGCAGCTTGACAGGGGGGGACACTGAA. Translation: CASSLTGGDTE. In full, the CDR3 reads CASSLTGGDTEAFF. This rearrangement joins TRBV7-8 to TRBJ1-1; 9 bases line up with TRBD1. The observed sequence ends 3 residues before the CDR3 terminus, with the missing tail filled in from the germline J gene. V gave up 3 bases and J gave up 3 bases; unmatched junction bases: 2. The germline V gene has CDR1 SGHVS and CDR2 FQNEAQ. CDR3 length equals 14 residues.

This clone was detected many times. The CDR3 end lies 3 residues beyond the end of the read and is filled in from the germline J gene. The chain employs TRBV19 and TRBJ1-5, with a weak D call TRBD1 (5 bases). The CDR3 has 17 amino acids. Germline CDR1 LNHDA, CDR2 SQIVND (reference sequence). V was cut by 3 bases and J by 1 base, with 16 bases left in between. The CDR3 DNA, read in part, is TGTGCCAGTAGTATCCGCCAGGGTCTAGGGAGCAATCAGCCC. Amino acids: CASSIRQGLGSNQP. In full, the CDR3 is CASSIRQGLGSNQPQHF.

This clone was seen many times. The read ends 3 residues shy of where the CDR3 ends; the end is completed using the germline J gene. The chain has TRBV2 and TRBJ2-2; 10 bases map to TRBD1. This CDR3 is built from 14 residues. Germline assignment: CDR1 SNHLY and CDR2 FYNNEI. Trimming cost V 7 bases and J 7 bases; bases outside gene matches: 6. The CDR3 bases that were read are TGTGCCAGCACCGGGACAGGGGTTGGCGGGGAG. Protein product: CASTGTGVGGE. Given in full, the CDR3 is CASTGTGVGGELFF.